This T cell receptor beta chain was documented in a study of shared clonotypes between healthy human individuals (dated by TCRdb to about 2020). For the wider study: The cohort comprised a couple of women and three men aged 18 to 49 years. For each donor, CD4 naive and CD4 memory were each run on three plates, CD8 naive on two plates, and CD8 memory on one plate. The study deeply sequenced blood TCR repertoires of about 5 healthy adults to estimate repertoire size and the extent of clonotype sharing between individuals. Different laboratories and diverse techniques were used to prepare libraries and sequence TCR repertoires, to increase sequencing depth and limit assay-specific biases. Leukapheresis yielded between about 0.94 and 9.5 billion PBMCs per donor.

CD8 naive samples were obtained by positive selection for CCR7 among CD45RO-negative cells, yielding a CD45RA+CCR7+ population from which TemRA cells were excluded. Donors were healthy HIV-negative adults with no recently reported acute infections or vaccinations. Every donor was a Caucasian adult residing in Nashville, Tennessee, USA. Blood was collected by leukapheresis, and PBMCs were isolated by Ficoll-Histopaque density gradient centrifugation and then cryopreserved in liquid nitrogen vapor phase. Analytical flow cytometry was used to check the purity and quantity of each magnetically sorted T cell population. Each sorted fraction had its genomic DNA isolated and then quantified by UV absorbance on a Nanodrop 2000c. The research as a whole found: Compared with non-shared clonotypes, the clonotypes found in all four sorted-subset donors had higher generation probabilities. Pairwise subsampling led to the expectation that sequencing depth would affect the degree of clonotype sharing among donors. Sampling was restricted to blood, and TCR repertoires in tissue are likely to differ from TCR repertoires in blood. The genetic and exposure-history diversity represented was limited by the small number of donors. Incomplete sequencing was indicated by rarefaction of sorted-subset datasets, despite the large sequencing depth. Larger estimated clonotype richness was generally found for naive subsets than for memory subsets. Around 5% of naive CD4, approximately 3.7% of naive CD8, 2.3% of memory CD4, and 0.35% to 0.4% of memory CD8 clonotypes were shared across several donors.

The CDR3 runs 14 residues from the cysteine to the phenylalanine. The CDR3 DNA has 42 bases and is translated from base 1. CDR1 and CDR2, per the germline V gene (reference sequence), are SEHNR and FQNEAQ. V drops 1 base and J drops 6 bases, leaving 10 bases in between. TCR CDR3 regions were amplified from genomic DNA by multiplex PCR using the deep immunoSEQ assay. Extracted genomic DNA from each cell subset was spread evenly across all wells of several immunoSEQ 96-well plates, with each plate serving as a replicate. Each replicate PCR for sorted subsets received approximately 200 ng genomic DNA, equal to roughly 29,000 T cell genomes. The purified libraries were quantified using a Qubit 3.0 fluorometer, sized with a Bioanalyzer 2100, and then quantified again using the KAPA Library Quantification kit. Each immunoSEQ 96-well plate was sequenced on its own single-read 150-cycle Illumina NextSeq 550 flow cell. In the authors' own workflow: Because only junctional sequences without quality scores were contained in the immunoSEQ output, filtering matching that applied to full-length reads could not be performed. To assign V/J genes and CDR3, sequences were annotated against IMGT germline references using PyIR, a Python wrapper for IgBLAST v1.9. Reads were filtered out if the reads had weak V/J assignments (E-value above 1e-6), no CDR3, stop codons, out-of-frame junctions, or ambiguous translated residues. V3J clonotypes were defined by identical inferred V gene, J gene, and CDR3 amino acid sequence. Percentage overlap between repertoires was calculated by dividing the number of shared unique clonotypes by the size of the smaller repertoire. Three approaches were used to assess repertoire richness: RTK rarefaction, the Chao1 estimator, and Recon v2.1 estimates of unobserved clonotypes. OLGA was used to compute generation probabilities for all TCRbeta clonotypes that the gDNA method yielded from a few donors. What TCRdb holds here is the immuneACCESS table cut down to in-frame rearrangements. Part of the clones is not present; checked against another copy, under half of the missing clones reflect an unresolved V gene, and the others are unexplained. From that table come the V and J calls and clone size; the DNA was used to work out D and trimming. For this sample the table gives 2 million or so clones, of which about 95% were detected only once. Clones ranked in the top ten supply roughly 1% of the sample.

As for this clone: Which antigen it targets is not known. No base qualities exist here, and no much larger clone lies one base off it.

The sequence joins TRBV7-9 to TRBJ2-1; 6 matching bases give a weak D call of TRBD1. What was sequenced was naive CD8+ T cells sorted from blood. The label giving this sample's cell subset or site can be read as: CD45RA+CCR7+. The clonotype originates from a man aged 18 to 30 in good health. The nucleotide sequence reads TGTGCCAGCAGCTTAGAGCAGGGGAGCAATGAGCAGTTCTTC. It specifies CASSLEQGSNEQFF. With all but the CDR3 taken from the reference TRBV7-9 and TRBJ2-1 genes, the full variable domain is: DTGVSQNPRHKITKRGQNVTFRCDPISEHNRLYWYRQTLGQGPEFLTYFQNEAQLEKSRLLSDRFSAERPKGSFSTLEIQRTEQGDSAMYLCASSLEQGSNEQFFGPGTRLTVL.